Presented here are 12 T cell receptor beta chains from one specimen sequenced in a study of early T cells in non-severe SARS-CoV-2 infection. MiXCR, applied by TCRdb to the 5' RACE reads, yields one record per CDR3 protein. Of about 71,000 distinct CDR3 sequences listed, more than 14% are singletons. Sequencing was performed on whole blood, taken at baseline. The receptors were gathered from an adult who was a healthcare worker with PCR-confirmed SARS-CoV-2 infection or an uninfected control (not recorded which).

At least ten counts were recorded for this clonotype. CDR3 bases: TGTGCCAGCAGCTTTGCAACGGGAGGCACCGGGGAGCTGTTTTTT. This encodes CASSFATGGTGELFF. The chain combines TRBV7-9 with TRBJ2-2, with 7 bases matching TRBD2. Germline V gene lookup returns CDR1 SEHNR and CDR2 FQNEAQ (reference sequence). The V gene end was trimmed by 3 bases and the J gene end by 4 bases; junction bases not matched to a gene: 5. This CDR3 comprises 15 residues.

This rearrangement joins TRBV13 to TRBJ1-2, with a tentative D call TRBD1 (6 bases). Germline CDR1 and CDR2: PRHDT and FYEKMQ (reference sequence). Trimming removed 4 bases at V and 8 bases at J, with 17 bases between. The CDR3 loop spans 14 amino acids. CDR3 in amino acids: CASSSLTGPGGYTF. CDR3 coding DNA: TGTGCCAGCAGCTCCCTCACAGGGCCGGGAGGCTACACCTTC.

The rearrangement uses TRBV30 and TRBJ1-5; D may be TRBD1 (5 bases). CDR3 length equals 14 residues. V dropped 0 bases and J dropped 6 bases, with 12 bases sitting between them. Germline values: CDR1 GTSNPN, CDR2 SVGIG (reference sequence). CDR3 in DNA: TGTGCCTGGAGTGTTCAGACAGTCGGTCAGCCCCAGCATTTT. It encodes CAWSVQTVGQPQHF.

Only a few counts were recorded for this clonotype. The rearrangement links TRBV2 to TRBJ2-3; D is unresolved. The V end was cut by 7 bases, the J end by 0 bases, with 11 bases between. This CDR3 has 14 residues. Germline V gene sequence: CDR1 SNHLY, CDR2 FYNNEI. The CDR3 loop reads CASNVLGSTDTQYF. DNA for the CDR3: TGTGCCAGCAACGTCCTAGGTAGCACAGATACGCAGTATTTT.

In its sample, this clonotype was seen many times. The chain has TRBV2 and TRBJ2-7, with 8 positions matching TRBD2. There are 16 residues in the CDR3. Germline loops: CDR1 SNHLY, CDR2 FYNNEI. Losses at the gene ends were 8 bases for V and 0 bases for J; bases not matched to a gene: 12. The DNA for the CDR3 is TGTGCCAGCGTGGACACCGGACTAGCTAACTCCTACGAGCAGTACTTC. Translating it yields CASVDTGLANSYEQYF.

This clonotype was seen at least ten times. The V gene is TRBV20-1, the J gene TRBJ2-4; 8 bases are a match to TRBD1. V shed 5 bases, J shed 1 base, and the junction held 7 bases outside the gene matches. Germline V lookup: CDR1 DFQATT, CDR2 SNEGSKA (reference sequence). The CDR3 has 15 residues. CDR3 sequence reads: CSAGSGGLAKNIQYF. Here the CDR3 DNA reads TGCAGTGCTGGCTCAGGGGGCCTCGCCAAAAACATTCAGTACTTC.

The chain is built from TRBV24-1 and TRBJ2-1; TRBD1 is a possible D gene (5 bases). Per the germline V gene, CDR1 is KGHDR and CDR2 is SFDVKD. CDR3 length: 16 amino acids. V was shortened by 8 bases and J by 6 bases, with 22 bases between the two germline ends. CDR3 nucleotide sequence: TGTGCCACCACCGCAGGAAAGGGTCGAAGGGGCAATGAGCAGTTCTTC. Translation: CATTAGKGRRGNEQFF.

The rearrangement uses TRBV20-1 and TRBJ2-3; unclear D gene. Germline V gene data show CDR1 as DFQATT and CDR2 as SNEGSKA (reference sequence). Trimming shortened V by 0 bases and J by 2 bases, and 9 bases separated the two germline ends. This CDR3 is built from 14 residues. In DNA, the CDR3 is TGCAGTGCTAGAGATCCCCACACCACAGATACGCAGTATTTT. Its translation: CSARDPHTTDTQYF.

CDR3 in amino acids: CASSTPLAGGAGELFF. The CDR3 DNA sequence: TGTGCCAGTAGTACCCCCCTAGCGGGGGGGGCCGGGGAGCTGTTTTTT. The chain uses TRBV19 and TRBJ2-2; 12 bases are a match to TRBD2. V trimming: 4 bases; J trimming: 6 bases; junction bases outside the gene matches: 6. The CDR3 spans 16 residues. Looked up from germline, CDR1 is LNHDA and CDR2 is SQIVND (reference sequence).

In this sample, this clonotype turned up a few times. The chain is built from TRBV29-1 and TRBJ2-1, with 7 nucleotides matching TRBD2. Germline V CDR1 and CDR2: SQVTM, ANQGSEA. Unmatched junction bases numbered 3, after V lost 4 bases and J lost 3 bases. The CDR3 runs 13 residues. The CDR3 DNA is TGCAGCGTTGTCCTAGCGGTCTACAATGAGCAGTTCTTC. Residues: CSVVLAVYNEQFF.

The table lists this clonotype with a few counts. V is TRBV7-2 and J is TRBJ1-2; the D is unclear. Between the trimmed V and J ends, which lost 2 bases and 3 bases, there was a span of 10 bases. Germline V gives CDR1 SGHTA, CDR2 FQGNSA. The CDR3 extends over 14 amino acids. The chain's CDR3 is CASSLSSRDYGYTF. The DNA of the CDR3 is TGTGCCAGCAGCTTATCGTCTAGAGACTATGGCTACACCTTC.

This clonotype was observed a handful of times. The V and J genes are TRBV6-6 and TRBJ2-5; the D is unclear. The CDR3 extends over 12 amino acids. The V gene lost 0 bases and the J gene lost 5 bases, with 4 bases spanning the gap. Looked up from germline, CDR1 is MNHNY and CDR2 is SVGAGI (reference sequence). In DNA form, the CDR3 reads TGTGCCAGCAGTTACTCATTTGAGACCCAGTACTTC. Translating gives CASSYSFETQYF.